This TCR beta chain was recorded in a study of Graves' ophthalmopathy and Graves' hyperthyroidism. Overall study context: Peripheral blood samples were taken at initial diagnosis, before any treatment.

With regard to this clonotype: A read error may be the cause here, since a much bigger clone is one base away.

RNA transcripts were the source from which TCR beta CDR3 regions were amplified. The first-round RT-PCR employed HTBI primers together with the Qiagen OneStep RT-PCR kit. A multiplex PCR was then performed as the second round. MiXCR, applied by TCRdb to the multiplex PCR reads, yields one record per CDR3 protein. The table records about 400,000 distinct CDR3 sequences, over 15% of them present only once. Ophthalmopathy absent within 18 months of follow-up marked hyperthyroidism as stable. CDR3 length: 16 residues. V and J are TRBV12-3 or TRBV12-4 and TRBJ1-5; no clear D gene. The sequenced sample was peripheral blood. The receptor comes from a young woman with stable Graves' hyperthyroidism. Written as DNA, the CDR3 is TGTGCCAGCAGTCCCGACAAACAATATAGCAATCAGCCCCAGCAGTTT. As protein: CASSPDKQYSNQPQQF.